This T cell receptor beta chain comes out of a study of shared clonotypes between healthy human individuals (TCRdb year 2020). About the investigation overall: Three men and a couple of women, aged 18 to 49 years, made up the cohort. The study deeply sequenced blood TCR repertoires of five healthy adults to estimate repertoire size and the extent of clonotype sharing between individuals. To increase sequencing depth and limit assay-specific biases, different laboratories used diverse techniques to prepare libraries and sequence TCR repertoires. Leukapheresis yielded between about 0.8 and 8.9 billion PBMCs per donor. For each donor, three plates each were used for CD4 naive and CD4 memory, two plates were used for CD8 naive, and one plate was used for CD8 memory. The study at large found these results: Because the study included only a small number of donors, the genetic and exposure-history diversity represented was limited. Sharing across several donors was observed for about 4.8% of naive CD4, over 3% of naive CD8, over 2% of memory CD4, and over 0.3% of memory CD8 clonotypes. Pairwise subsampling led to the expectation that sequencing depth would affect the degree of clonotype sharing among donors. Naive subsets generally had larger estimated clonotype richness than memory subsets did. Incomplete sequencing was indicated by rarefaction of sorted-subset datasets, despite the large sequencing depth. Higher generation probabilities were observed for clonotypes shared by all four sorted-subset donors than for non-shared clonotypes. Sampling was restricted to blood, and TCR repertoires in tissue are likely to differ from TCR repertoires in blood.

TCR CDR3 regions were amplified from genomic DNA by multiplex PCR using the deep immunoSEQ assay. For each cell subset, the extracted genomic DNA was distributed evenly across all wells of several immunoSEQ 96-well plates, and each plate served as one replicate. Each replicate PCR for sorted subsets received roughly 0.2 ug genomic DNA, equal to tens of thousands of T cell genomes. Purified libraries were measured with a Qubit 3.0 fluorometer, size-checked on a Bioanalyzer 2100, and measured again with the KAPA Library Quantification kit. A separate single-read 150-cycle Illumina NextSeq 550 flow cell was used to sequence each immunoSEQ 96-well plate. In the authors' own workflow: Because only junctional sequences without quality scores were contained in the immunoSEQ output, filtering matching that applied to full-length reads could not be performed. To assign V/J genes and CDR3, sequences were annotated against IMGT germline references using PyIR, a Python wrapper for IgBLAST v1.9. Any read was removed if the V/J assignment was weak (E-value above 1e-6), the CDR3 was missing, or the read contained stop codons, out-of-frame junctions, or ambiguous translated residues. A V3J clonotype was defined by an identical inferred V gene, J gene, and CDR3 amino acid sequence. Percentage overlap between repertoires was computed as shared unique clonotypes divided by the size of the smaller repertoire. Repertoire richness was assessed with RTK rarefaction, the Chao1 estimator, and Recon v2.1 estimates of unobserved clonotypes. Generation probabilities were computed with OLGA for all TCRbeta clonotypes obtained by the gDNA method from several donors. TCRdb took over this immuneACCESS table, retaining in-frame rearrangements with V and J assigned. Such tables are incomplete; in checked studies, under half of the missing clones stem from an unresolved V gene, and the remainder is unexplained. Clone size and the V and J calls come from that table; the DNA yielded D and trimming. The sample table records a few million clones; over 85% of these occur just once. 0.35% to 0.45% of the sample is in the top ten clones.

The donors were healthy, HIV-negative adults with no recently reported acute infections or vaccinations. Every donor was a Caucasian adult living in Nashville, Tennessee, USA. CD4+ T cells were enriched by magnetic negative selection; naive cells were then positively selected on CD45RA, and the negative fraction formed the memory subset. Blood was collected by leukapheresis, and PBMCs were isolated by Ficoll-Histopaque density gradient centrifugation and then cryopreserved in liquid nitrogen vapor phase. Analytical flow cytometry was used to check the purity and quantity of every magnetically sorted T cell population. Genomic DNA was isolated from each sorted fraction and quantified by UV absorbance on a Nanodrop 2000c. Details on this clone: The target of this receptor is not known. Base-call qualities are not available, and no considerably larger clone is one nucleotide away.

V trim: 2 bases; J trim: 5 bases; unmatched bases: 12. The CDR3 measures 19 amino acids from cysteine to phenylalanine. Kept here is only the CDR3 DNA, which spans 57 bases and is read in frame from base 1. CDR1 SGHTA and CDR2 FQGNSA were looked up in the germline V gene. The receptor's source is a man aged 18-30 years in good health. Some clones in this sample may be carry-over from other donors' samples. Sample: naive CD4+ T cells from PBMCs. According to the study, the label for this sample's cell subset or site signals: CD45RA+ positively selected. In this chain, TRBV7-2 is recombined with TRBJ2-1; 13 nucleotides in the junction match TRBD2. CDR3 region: CASSLSGLAGRGLDNEQFF. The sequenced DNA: TGTGCCAGCAGCTTATCGGGACTAGCGGGACGCGGACTAGACAATGAGCAGTTCTTC.